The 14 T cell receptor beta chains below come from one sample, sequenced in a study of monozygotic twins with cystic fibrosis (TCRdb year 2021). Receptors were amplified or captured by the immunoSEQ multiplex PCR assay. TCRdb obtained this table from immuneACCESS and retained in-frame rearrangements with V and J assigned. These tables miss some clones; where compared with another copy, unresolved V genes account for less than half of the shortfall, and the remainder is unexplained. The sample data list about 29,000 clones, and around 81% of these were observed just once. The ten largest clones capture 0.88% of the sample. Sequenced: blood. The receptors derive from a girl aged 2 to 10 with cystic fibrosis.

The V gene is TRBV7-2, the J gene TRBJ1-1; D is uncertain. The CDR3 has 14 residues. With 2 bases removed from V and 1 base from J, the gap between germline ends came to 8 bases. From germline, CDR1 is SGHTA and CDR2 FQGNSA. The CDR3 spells CASSLSSQNTEAFF. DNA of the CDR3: TGTGCCAGCAGCTTATCGTCACAGAACACTGAAGCTTTCTTT.

Here the CDR3 DNA reads TGTGCCAGCAGCTTGTGGGACAGGGGCGCCTACGAGCAGTACTTC. Amino acids: CASSLWDRGAYEQYF. The rearrangement uses TRBV5-5 and TRBJ2-7, with 10 bases aligning to TRBD1. The germline V gene has CDR1 SGHKS and CDR2 YYEKEE (reference sequence). V dropped 1 base and J dropped 2; count of bases not matched to a gene: 3. The CDR3 is 15 residues long.

The CDR3 coding sequence is TGTGCCAGCAGCAACCAAAAACAGGGGGTCAATCAGCCCCAGCATTTT. Its protein product is CASSNQKQGVNQPQHF. V is TRBV6-6 and J is TRBJ1-5, with 8 nucleotides matching TRBD1. The germline CDR1 and CDR2 sequences are MNHNY and SVGAGI (reference sequence). V lost 6 bases and J lost 3; bases outside the gene matches: 10. CDR3 size: 16 residues.

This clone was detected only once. The CDR3 reads CASSLYTSGTGELFF. CDR3 nucleotide sequence: TGCGCCAGCAGCTTGTACACTAGCGGAACCGGGGAGCTGTTTTTT. The rearrangement joins TRBV5-1 to TRBJ2-2; 8 bases map to TRBD2. The germline V gene has CDR1 SGHRS and CDR2 YFSETQ. CDR3 length: 15 residues. Trimming cost V 1 base and J 5 bases; bases outside gene matches: 4.

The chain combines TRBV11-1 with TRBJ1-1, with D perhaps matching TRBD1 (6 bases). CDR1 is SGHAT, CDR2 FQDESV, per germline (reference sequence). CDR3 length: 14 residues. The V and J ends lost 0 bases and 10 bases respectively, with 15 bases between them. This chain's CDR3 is CASSLAARDTAAFF. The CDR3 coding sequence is TGTGCCAGCAGCTTAGCGGCACGGGACACCGCAGCTTTCTTT.

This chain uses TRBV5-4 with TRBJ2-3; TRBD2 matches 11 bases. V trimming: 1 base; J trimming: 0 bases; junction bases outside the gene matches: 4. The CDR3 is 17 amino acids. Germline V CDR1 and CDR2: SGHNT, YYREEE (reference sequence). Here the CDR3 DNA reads TGTGCCAGCAGCTTGTTTTCTAGCGGGGGGAGCACAGATACGCAGTATTTT. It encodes CASSLFSSGGSTDTQYF.

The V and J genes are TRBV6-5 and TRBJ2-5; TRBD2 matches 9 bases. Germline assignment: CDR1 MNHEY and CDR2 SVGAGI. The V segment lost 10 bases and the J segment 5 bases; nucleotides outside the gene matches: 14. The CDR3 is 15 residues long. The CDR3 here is CATTLSGRLMETQYF. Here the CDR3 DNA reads TGTGCCACAACTCTTAGCGGGAGACTTATGGAGACCCAGTACTTC.

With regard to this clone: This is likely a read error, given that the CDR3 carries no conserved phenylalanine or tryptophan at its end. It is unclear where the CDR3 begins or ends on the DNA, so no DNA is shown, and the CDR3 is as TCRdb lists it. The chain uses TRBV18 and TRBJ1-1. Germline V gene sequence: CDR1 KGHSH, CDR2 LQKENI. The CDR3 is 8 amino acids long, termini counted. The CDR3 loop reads CASSPTEI.

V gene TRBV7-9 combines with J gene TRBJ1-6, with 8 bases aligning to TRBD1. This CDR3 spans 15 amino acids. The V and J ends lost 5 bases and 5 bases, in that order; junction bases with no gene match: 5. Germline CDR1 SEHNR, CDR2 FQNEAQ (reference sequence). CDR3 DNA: TGTGCCAGCAGCCCGAGGACAGGGAATAATTCACCCCTCCACTTT. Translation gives CASSPRTGNNSPLHF.

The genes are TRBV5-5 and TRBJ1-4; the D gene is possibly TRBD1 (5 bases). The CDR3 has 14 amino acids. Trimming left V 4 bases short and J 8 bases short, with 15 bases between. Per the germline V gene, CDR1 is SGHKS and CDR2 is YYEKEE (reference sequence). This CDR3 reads CASSRDLANEKLFF. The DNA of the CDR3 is TGTGCCAGCAGCCGGGACCTAGCGAACGAAAAACTGTTTTTT.

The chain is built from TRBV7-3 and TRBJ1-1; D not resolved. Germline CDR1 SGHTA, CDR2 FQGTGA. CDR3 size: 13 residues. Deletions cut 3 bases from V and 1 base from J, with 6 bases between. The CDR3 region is CASSFRQNTEAFF. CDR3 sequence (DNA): TGTGCCAGCAGCTTTCGACAGAACACTGAAGCTTTCTTT.

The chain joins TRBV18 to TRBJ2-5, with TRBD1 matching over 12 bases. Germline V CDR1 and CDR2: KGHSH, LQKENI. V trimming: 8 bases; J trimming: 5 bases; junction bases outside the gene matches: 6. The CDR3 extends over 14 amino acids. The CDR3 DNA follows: TGTGCCAGCCAAGGGACAGGGGGCGCGGAGACCCAGTACTTC. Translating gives CASQGTGGAETQYF.

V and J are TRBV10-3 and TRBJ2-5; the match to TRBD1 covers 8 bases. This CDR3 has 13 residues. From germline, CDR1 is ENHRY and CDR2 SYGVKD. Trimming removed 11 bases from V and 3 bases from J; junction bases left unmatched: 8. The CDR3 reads CAVATGVKETQYF. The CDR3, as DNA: TGTGCCGTCGCGACAGGGGTAAAAGAGACCCAGTACTTC.

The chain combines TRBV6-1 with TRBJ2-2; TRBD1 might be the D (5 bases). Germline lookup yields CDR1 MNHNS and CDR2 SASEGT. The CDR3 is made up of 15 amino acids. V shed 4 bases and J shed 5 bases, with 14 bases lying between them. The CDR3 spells CASSARQTSTGELFF. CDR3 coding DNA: TGTGCCAGCAGTGCACGACAGACTTCAACCGGGGAGCTGTTTTTT.